The present T cell receptor (beta chain) was sequenced within a study of T cell responses to AZD1222 COVID-19 vaccine. CDR3 length equals 15 residues. Germline V gives CDR1 KGHSH, CDR2 LQKENI. V was cut by 2 bases and J by 1 base, with 12 bases left in between. Data came from immunoSEQ multiplex PCR; TCRdb stores just in-frame clones and leaves some out. Among 130,000 to 150,000 clones listed, approximately 88% were seen once. The chain couples TRBV18 to TRBJ2-7; tentative D call: TRBD2 (6 bases). This sequence was found in an adult in good health. The source material was peripheral blood, sampled on day 0 of AZD1222 vaccination. CDR3 in DNA: TGTGCCAGCTCACCAGAGGAGGGAGGATCCTACGAGCAGTACTTC. It codes for CASSPEEGGSYEQYF.